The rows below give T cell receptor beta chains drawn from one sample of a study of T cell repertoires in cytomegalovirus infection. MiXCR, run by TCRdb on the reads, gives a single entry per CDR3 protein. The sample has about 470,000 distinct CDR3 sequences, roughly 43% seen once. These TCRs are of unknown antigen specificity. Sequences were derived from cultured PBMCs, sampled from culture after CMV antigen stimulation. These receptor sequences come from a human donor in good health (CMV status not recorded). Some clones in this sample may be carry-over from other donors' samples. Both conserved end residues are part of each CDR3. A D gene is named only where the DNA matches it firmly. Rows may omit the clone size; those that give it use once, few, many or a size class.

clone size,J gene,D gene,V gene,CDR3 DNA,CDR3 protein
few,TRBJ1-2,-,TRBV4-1,TGCGCCAGCAGCCAAGATCGGACAGTTAGTCCATACACCTTC,CASSQDRTVSPYTF
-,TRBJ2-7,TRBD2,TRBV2,TGTGCCAGCAGTACGACTAGCGGGATCAACGAGCAGTACTTC,CASSTTSGINEQYF
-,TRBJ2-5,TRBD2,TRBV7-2,TGTGCCAGCAGCTTAGTTGGTAGCGGGAGAATAGAGACCCAGTACTTC,CASSLVGSGRIETQYF
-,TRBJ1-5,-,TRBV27,TGTGCCAGCAGTTTCGGGGGGGACACTCAGCCCCAGCATTTT,CASSFGGDTQPQHF
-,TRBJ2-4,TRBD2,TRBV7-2,TGTGCCAGCAGCTTTAGGACTAGCGGGGAAAACATTCAGTACTTC,CASSFRTSGENIQYF
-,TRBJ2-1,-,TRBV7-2,TGTGCCAGCAGCCCCCCGGGAGACCCTGAGCAGTTCTTC,CASSPPGDPEQFF
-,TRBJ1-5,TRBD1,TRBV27,TGTGCCAGCAGTGTCCGGGACAGGGGTCAGCCCCAGCATTTT,CASSVRDRGQPQHF
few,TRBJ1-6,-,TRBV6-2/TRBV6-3,TGTGCCAGCAACCGACAGAACCTCTATAATTCACCCCTCCACTTT,CASNRQNLYNSPLHF
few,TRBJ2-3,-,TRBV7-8,TGTGCCAGCCGAGTTCTGCCGACAGATACGCAGTATTTT,CASRVLPTDTQYF
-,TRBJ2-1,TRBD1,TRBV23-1,TGCGCCAGCGGGGGACAGGGGCCCTACAATGAGCAGTTCTTC,CASGGQGPYNEQFF